The source of this T cell receptor (beta chain) is a study of CD8 T cells in Susac syndrome. V shed 3 bases, J shed 6 bases, and the junction held 3 bases outside the gene matches. Per the germline V gene, CDR1 is KGHSH and CDR2 is LQKENI. This CDR3 has 14 residues. It was with random hexamers that roughly 0.5 to 1 ug RNA was reverse transcribed. MiXCR, applied by TCRdb to the immunoSEQ multiplex PCR reads, yields one record per CDR3 protein. This table has under 95,000 distinct CDR3 sequences, 90% to 95% appearing once. The TCR was taken from a human donor with Susac syndrome. Sequencing input: CD4+ T cells from PBMCs. The V gene is TRBV18, the J gene TRBJ2-2; 8 bases are a match to TRBD1. Written as DNA, the CDR3 is TGTGCCAGCTCACCGGACAGGGCGGCCGGGGAGCTGTTTTTT. Translated, it gives CASSPDRAAGELFF. Looking up the rest from reference TRBV18 and TRBJ2-2 gives the full variable domain: NAGVMQNPRHLVRRRGQEARLRCSPMKGHSHVYWYRQLPEEGLKFMVYLQKENIIDESGMPKERFSAEFPKEGPSILRIQQVVRGDSAAYFCASSPDRAAGELFFGEGSRLTVL.